A single sample is the source of the 29 T cell receptor beta chains below, sequenced in a study of Graves' ophthalmopathy and Graves' hyperthyroidism. RNA transcripts yielded amplified TCR beta CDR3 regions. After a first-round RT-PCR with HTBI primers, a second-round multiplex PCR was run. Each CDR3 protein is one row after TCRdb ran MiXCR on the multiplex PCR reads. In the table there are around 520,000 distinct CDR3 sequences, 35% to 45% of which are singletons. What was sequenced was peripheral blood or thyroid tissue (not recorded which). The receptors stem from an adult man with Graves' hyperthyroidism.

A few counts support this clonotype. This chain links TRBV6-1 with TRBJ1-2; maybe TRBD1 (5 bases). CDR3 length equals 15 residues. V dropped 6 bases and J dropped 3 bases, with 17 bases sitting between them. In germline, CDR1 is MNHNS, CDR2 SASEGT. CDR3 residues: CASSRRVSPDYGYTF. DNA for the CDR3: TGTGCCAGCAGCCGCAGGGTTTCCCCTGACTATGGCTACACCTTC.

This clonotype has at least ten counts. The chain links TRBV7-6 to TRBJ1-3, with 7 bases fitting TRBD1. V lost 3 bases and J lost 0; bases outside the gene matches: 2. The CDR3 is 15 amino acids. The V gene's germline CDR1 is SGHVS and CDR2 FNYEAQ. CDR3 bases: TGTGCCAGCAGCTTGGACAGGACCTCTGGAAACACCATATATTTT. It specifies CASSLDRTSGNTIYF.

Only a few counts were recorded for this clonotype. The chain is built from TRBV5-5 and TRBJ2-5, with D hard to call. Germline V gene lookup returns CDR1 SGHKS and CDR2 YYEKEE (reference sequence). V was clipped by 4 bases and J by 2 bases, with 12 bases between them. The CDR3 covers 14 residues. The CDR3 here is CASSDRVLQETQYF. CDR3 nucleotide sequence: TGTGCCAGCAGCGACCGGGTCTTACAAGAGACCCAGTACTTC.

This clonotype was picked up a small number of times. This chain links TRBV30 with TRBJ1-1; 7 nucleotides match TRBD1. J was trimmed by 5 bases and V by 7 bases; bases with no gene match: 7. Germline V gives CDR1 GTSNPN, CDR2 SVGIG (reference sequence). The CDR3 spans 12 residues. This CDR3 reads CAYKTGLTEAFF. CDR3 coding DNA: TGTGCCTACAAGACAGGGTTGACTGAAGCTTTCTTT.

This clonotype has just a few counts. The V and J genes are TRBV6-8 and TRBJ1-1; 9 bases align to TRBD1. The germline gives CDR1 MNHGY, CDR2 SAAAGT. This CDR3 contains 16 residues. J lost 5 bases, V lost 5 bases, and 12 bases had no gene match. For the CDR3, the DNA is TGTGCCAGCAGTCGATCTACCGGGACAGGGCTTACTGAAGCTTTCTTT. Its protein is CASSRSTGTGLTEAFF.

The chain combines TRBV2 with TRBJ1-5, with D uncertain. CDR3 length: 12 amino acids. Deletions cut 2 bases from V and 12 bases from J, with 11 bases between. Germline assignment: CDR1 SNHLY and CDR2 FYNNEI. The CDR3 region has the DNA TGTGCCAGCAGTGAAATACACGTTCTCCAGCATTTT. It is translated as CASSEIHVLQHF.

This clonotype was seen many times. The chain links TRBV7-9 to TRBJ1-1, with unresolved D. Germline CDR1 SEHNR, CDR2 FQNEAQ (reference sequence). Between the trimmed V and J ends, which lost 5 bases and 6 bases, there was a span of 7 bases. CDR3 length: 11 residues. In DNA, the CDR3 is TGTGCCAGCAGCCTCCCCCCTGAAGCTTTCTTT. Protein product: CASSLPPEAFF.

V usage is TRBV20-1 and J usage is TRBJ1-6; D is ambiguous. CDR1 and CDR2 from the germline V gene are DFQATT and SNEGSKA (reference sequence). CDR3 length equals 13 residues. Trimming took 3 bases from V and 7 from J, leaving 10 bases between them. CDR3: CSARDLSNSPLHF. CDR3 nucleotides: TGCAGTGCTAGGGACCTTTCCAATTCACCCCTCCACTTT.

A remark on this clonotype: The conserved phenylalanine or tryptophan normally closing the CDR3 is absent here, so this likely arose from a read error. The chain couples TRBV24-1 to TRBJ2-5; 15 nucleotides match TRBD2. CDR3 length: 14 residues. Unmatched junction bases numbered 3, after V lost 10 bases and J lost 4 bases. Germline CDR1 KGHDR, CDR2 SFDVKD. CDR3 sequence: CATSGLAGGETQYL. Written as DNA, the CDR3 is TGTGCCACTTCGGGACTAGCGGGAGGAGAGACCCAGTACCTC.

This clonotype occurred many times. The J gene is TRBJ1-4, the V gene TRBV15; 7 positions match TRBD1. Germline loops: CDR1 LNHNV, CDR2 YYDKDF (reference sequence). The trim removed 6 bases at V and 0 bases at J, leaving 4 bases unmatched. This CDR3 has 15 amino acids. CDR3 amino acids: CATSGQVATNEKLFF. The CDR3 DNA follows: TGTGCCACCAGTGGACAGGTTGCAACTAATGAAAAACTGTTTTTT.

This clonotype has ten or more counts. The rearrangement links TRBV25-1 to TRBJ1-2, with D uncertain. CDR1 and CDR2 (germline): MGHDK, SYGVNS. There are 15 residues in the CDR3. With 3 bases removed from V and 0 bases from J, the gap between germline ends came to 11 bases. The CDR3 DNA reads as TGTGCCAGCAGTGACACCGGAAAATCTAACTATGGCTACACCTTC. It translates to CASSDTGKSNYGYTF.

This clonotype was counted a single time. V is TRBV7-9 and J is TRBJ2-1; 8 bases are a match to TRBD2. This CDR3 comprises 15 residues. Germline CDR1 SEHNR, CDR2 FQNEAQ (reference sequence). V gave up 5 bases and J gave up 0 bases; unmatched junction bases: 3. CDR3 sequence: CASSLGTSSYNEQFF. The CDR3 region has the DNA TGTGCCAGCAGCCTCGGGACTAGCTCCTACAATGAGCAGTTCTTC.

This clonotype was seen at least ten times. The gene calls are TRBV29-1 and TRBJ2-7; D gene uncertain. V was pared by 2 bases and J by 1 base, with 9 bases between. Germline CDR1 and CDR2: SQVTM and ANQGSEA. The CDR3 loop spans 13 amino acids. The CDR3 region is CSVEFAESYEQYF. DNA of the CDR3: TGCAGCGTTGAATTCGCGGAGTCCTACGAGCAGTACTTC.

The rearrangement uses TRBV19 and TRBJ1-2, with 7 bases matching TRBD1. With V trimmed by 4 bases and J by 4 bases, 12 bases remained unmatched. Per germline, CDR1 LNHDA and CDR2 SQIVND (reference sequence). The CDR3 has 16 residues. The CDR3 reads CASSRIVAGGVYGYTF. The CDR3, as DNA: TGTGCCAGTAGTAGGATTGTGGCAGGGGGTGTCTATGGCTACACCTTC.

This clonotype was seen at least ten times. The chain couples TRBV12-3 or TRBV12-4 to TRBJ2-7, with 9 bases lining up with TRBD1. Losses at the gene ends were 6 bases for V and 1 base for J; bases not matched to a gene: 7. This CDR3 is 15 amino acids long. CDR3 coding DNA: TGTGCCAGCAGACCCGGGACAGGGCTGTCCTACGAGCAGTACTTC. Its translation: CASRPGTGLSYEQYF.

This sequence joins TRBV2 and TRBJ2-7, with 9 bases identical to TRBD1. The trim removed 5 bases at V and 4 bases at J, leaving 9 bases unmatched. The germline gives CDR1 SNHLY, CDR2 FYNNEI. The CDR3 runs to 15 residues. CDR3 nucleotides: TGTGCCAGCAGTTACCGGTGGACAGGGGCTTACGAGCAGTACTTC. This gives the protein CASSYRWTGAYEQYF. Full variable domain (remainder filled in from reference TRBV2 and TRBJ2-7): EPEVTQTPSHQVTQMGQEVILRCVPISNHLYFYWYRQILGQKVEFLVSFYNNEISEKSEIFDDQFSVERPDGSNFTLKIRSTKLEDSAMYFCASSYRWTGAYEQYFGPGTRLTVT.

This clonotype came up a few times. The V gene is TRBV6-1, the J gene TRBJ2-7, with 11 positions matching TRBD2. V dropped 7 bases and J dropped 2; count of bases not matched to a gene: 4. The CDR3 runs to 14 residues. In germline, CDR1 is MNHNS, CDR2 SASEGT. CDR3 sequence (DNA): TGTGCCAGCACCGGGACTAGCGGACCCTACGAGCAGTACTTC. Its protein is CASTGTSGPYEQYF.

The J gene is TRBJ2-7, the V gene TRBV20-1; 8 nucleotides align to TRBD2. V lost 3 bases to trimming and J lost 7 bases; unmatched junction nucleotides: 14. Germline loops: CDR1 DFQATT, CDR2 SNEGSKA (reference sequence). This CDR3 is 15 amino acids long. The chain's CDR3 is CSASPSTVRGVEQYF. In nucleotides, the CDR3 is TGCAGTGCTAGCCCGTCTACTGTGCGGGGGGTTGAGCAGTACTTC.

The chain uses TRBV29-1 and TRBJ1-1; D unclear. The germline V gene encodes CDR1 SQVTM and CDR2 ANQGSEA. The CDR3 spans 10 residues. Deletions cut 7 bases from V and 3 bases from J, with 6 bases between. For the CDR3, the DNA is TGCAGCGGAAGGGACACTGAAGCTTTCTTT. Its protein is CSGRDTEAFF.

This clonotype has a count of ten or more. The rearrangement links TRBV11-3 to TRBJ2-7, with D tentatively TRBD2 (6 bases). This CDR3 is built from 15 residues. Germline CDR1 reads SGHNT; CDR2 reads YENEEA. V lost 1 base to trimming and J lost 3 bases, with 13 bases between them. CDR3 amino acids: CASSLVGSRLYEQYF. CDR3 DNA: TGTGCCAGCAGCTTAGTCGGGAGCAGGCTCTACGAGCAGTACTTC. Full variable domain (remainder filled in from reference TRBV11-3 and TRBJ2-7): EAGVVQSPRYKIIEKKQPVAFWCNPISGHNTLYWYLQNLGQGPELLIRYENEEAVDDSQLPKDRFSAERLKGVDSTLKIQPAELGDSAVYLCASSLVGSRLYEQYFGPGTRLTVT.

Concerning this clonotype itself: This clone may be a read error of a much larger clone one base away. The V and J genes are TRBV6-5 and TRBJ2-7; D perhaps matches TRBD1 (6 bases). The CDR3 consists of 13 residues. CDR1 MNHEY and CDR2 SVGAGI come from the germline V gene. CDR3 bases: TGTGCCAGCAGGTCAGGTCAGGGGTACGAGCGGTACTTC. Translation gives CASRSGQGYERYF.

This clonotype was found a few times. The rearrangement links TRBV7-2 to TRBJ1-1; TRBD1 is a possible D gene (6 bases). This CDR3 spans 16 amino acids. Germline values: CDR1 SGHTA, CDR2 FQGNSA. Trimming removed 6 bases from V and 5 bases from J, with 22 bases in between. In DNA form, the CDR3 reads TGTGCCAGCAGTTTATTAGGAGGGGGGCGACGAACTGAAGCTTTCTTT. The encoded protein is CASSLLGGGRRTEAFF.

The V gene is TRBV3-1, the J gene TRBJ1-4, with a possible D match to TRBD1 (6 bases). The CDR3 extends over 15 amino acids. V was pared by 1 base and J by 10 bases, with 16 bases between. Germline CDR1 is LGHDT and CDR2 is YNNKEL (reference sequence). The CDR3 protein is CASSQGGGGSGKLFF. Written as DNA, the CDR3 is TGTGCCAGCAGCCAAGGTGGAGGGGGTAGTGGAAAACTGTTTTTT. Drawing the rest from reference TRBV3-1 and TRBJ1-4, the complete variable domain is DTAVSQTPKYLVTQMGNDKSIKCEQNLGHDTMYWYKQDSKKFLKIMFSYNNKELIINETVPNRFSPKSPDKAHLNLHINSLELGDSAVYFCASSQGGGGSGKLFFGSGTQLSVL.

The genes are TRBV7-8 and TRBJ2-7; weak D call: TRBD1 (6 bases). Deletions cut 1 base from V and 5 bases from J, with 15 bases between. CDR1 and CDR2 (germline): SGHVS, FQNEAQ. This CDR3 spans 15 amino acids. Here the CDR3 reads CASSLGYRAGNEQYF. For the CDR3, the DNA is TGTGCCAGCAGCTTAGGGTACAGGGCTGGGAACGAGCAGTACTTC.

This clonotype showed up many times. The chain has TRBV19 and TRBJ1-6; D call uncertain. Germline CDR1 and CDR2: LNHDA and SQIVND (reference sequence). The CDR3 runs 13 residues. V lost 5 bases, J lost 3 bases, and 5 bases lay in between. The CDR3: CASSADYNSPLHF. As DNA, the CDR3 is TGTGCCAGTAGTGCAGACTATAATTCACCCCTCCACTTT.

The chain is built from TRBV20-1 and TRBJ2-5, with D perhaps TRBD2 (6 bases). Deletions cut 3 bases from V and 2 bases from J, with 13 bases between. This CDR3 comprises 14 residues. In germline, CDR1 is DFQATT, CDR2 SNEGSKA (reference sequence). In DNA, the CDR3 is TGCAGTGCTAGTGGCCTTGGGGGGCAAGAGACCCAGTACTTC. It codes for CSASGLGGQETQYF.

The chain joins TRBV11-1 to TRBJ2-2; weak D call: TRBD1 (5 bases). The ends were cut back, 1 base at V and 4 bases at J, with 13 bases in the middle. Per germline, CDR1 SGHAT and CDR2 FQDESV (reference sequence). The CDR3 has 16 amino acids. CDR3 in amino acids: CASSLGPGPSTGELFF. In DNA, the CDR3 is TGTGCCAGCAGCTTAGGGCCAGGGCCCAGCACCGGGGAGCTGTTTTTT.

This clonotype occurred many times. V is TRBV7-9 and J is TRBJ1-1; D uncertain. CDR1 SEHNR and CDR2 FQNEAQ come from the germline V gene (reference sequence). This CDR3 has 11 residues. Trimming stripped 2 bases from V and 7 bases from J, with 5 bases between. CDR3 DNA: TGTGCCAGCAGCTTATACAATGAAGCTTTCTTT. This gives the protein CASSLYNEAFF.

This clonotype turned up a few times. This chain links TRBV6-5 with TRBJ1-2, with 8 bases matching TRBD1. The CDR3 loop spans 12 amino acids. Germline assignment: CDR1 MNHEY and CDR2 SVGAGI. V was pared by 6 bases and J by 7 bases, with 4 bases of the junction left unmatched. The CDR3 DNA reads as TGTGCCAGCAGGGTGACAGGGGTTGGCTACACCTTC. Amino acids: CASRVTGVGYTF.